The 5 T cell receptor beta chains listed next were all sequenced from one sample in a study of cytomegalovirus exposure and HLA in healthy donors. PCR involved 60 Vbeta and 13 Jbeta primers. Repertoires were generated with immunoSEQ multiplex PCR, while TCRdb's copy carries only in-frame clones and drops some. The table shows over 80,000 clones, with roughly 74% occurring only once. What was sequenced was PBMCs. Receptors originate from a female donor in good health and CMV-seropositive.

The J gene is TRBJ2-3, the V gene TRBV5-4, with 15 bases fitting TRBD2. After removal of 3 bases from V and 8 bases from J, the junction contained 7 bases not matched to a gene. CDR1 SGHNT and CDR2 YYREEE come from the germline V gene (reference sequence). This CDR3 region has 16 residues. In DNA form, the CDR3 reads TGTGCCAGCAGCTCGGGACTAGCGGGAGGCGTCGGTACGCAGTATTTT. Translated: CASSSGLAGGVGTQYF.

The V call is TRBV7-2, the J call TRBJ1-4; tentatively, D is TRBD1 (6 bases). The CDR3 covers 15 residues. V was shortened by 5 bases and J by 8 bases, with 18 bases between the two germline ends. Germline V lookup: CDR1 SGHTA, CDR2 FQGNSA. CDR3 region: CASSLTGGGREKLFF. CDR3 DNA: TGTGCCAGCAGCCTGACCGGGGGCGGGAGGGAAAAACTGTTTTTT.

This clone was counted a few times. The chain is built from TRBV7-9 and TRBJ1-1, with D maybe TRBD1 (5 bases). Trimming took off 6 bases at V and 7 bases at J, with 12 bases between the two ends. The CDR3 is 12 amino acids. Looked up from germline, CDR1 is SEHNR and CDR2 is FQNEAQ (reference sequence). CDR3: CASRINRYEAFF. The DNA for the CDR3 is TGTGCCAGCAGGATTAACAGGTATGAAGCTTTCTTT. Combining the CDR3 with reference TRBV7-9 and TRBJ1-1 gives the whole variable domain DTGVSQNPRHKITKRGQNVTFRCDPISEHNRLYWYRQTLGQGPEFLTYFQNEAQLEKSRLLSDRFSAERPKGSFSTLEIQRTEQGDSAMYLCASRINRYEAFFGQGTRLTVV.

CDR3 amino acids: CASSPRDSSYEQYF. CDR3 DNA: TGTGCCAGCAGCCCTCGGGACTCGAGTTACGAGCAGTACTTC. V and J are TRBV7-8 and TRBJ2-7; perhaps TRBD2 as D (6 bases). The CDR3 has 14 amino acids. Looked up from germline, CDR1 is SGHVS and CDR2 is FQNEAQ. Trimming cost V 5 bases and J 4 bases, with 15 bases left between them. The full variable domain, in which reference TRBV7-8 and TRBJ2-7 provide the parts outside the CDR3, is GAGVSQSPRYKVAKRGQDVALRCDPISGHVSLFWYQQALGQGPEFLTYFQNEAQLDKSGLPSDRFFAERPEGSVSTLKIQRTQQEDSAVYLCASSPRDSSYEQYFGPGTRLTVT.

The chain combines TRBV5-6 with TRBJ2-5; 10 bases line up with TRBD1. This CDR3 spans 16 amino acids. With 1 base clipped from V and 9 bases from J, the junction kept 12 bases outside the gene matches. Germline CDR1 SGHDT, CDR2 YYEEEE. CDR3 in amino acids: CASSLLRDRGHMAQYF. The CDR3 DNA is TGTGCCAGCAGCTTGCTCCGGGACAGGGGACACATGGCCCAGTACTTC.